This entry features one T cell receptor beta chain sequence. Antigen: not known. Other DNA sequences in the same sample also yield this CDR3. Germline trimming cut 6 bases from V and 5 bases from J; bases unmatched to any gene: 5. The CDR3 spans 14 residues. Germline CDR1 is MDHEN and CDR2 is SYDVKM. The entry originates in a study of shared clonotypes between healthy human individuals. Study-wide results and caveats: Generation probabilities were higher for clonotypes shared across all four sorted-subset donors than for unshared ones. Despite large depth, rarefaction showed incomplete sorted-subset sequencing. The study generally estimated greater richness for naive than memory subsets.

Sequenced by immunoSEQ multiplex PCR; TCRdb stores in-frame clones only, minus some. This table has fewer than 3 million clones, around 90% appearing once. The sequence was collected from a man between 18 and 35 years old in good health. Some clones in this sample may be carry-over from other donors' samples. Sequencing was performed on naive CD4+ T cells from PBMCs. Subset defined: CD45RA+ positively selected. The gene calls are TRBV28 and TRBJ1-2; 11 positions match TRBD1. CDR3: CASRGTGGSYGYTF. The CDR3 coding sequence is TGTGCCAGCAGAGGGACAGGGGGGTCTTATGGCTACACCTTC.